The rows below give T cell receptor beta chains drawn from one sample of a study of cytomegalovirus exposure and HLA in healthy donors. The data were produced by immunoSEQ multiplex PCR, yet TCRdb's version contains in-frame clones alone and is incomplete. The sample includes 110,000 to 150,000 clones, roughly a tenth of them seen just once. The sample was PBMCs. The receptors derive from a male donor in good health and CMV-seronegative. CDR3s include the opening cysteine and the closing phenylalanine or tryptophan. The D gene is left open where the match is weak. Size is omitted from some rows. Given values are once, few, many or a class for expanded clones.

.	TRBV11-2	TRBD1	TRBJ1-1	TGTGCCAGCAGCTTAGCCCCCGGGACAGGGCTAAACGCTGAAGCTTTCTTT	CASSLAPGTGLNAEAFF
few	TRBV28	.	TRBJ1-1	TGTGCCAGCAGTTTTAACAGGATAGCGAACACTGAAGCTTTCTTT	CASSFNRIANTEAFF
.	TRBV7-2	.	TRBJ2-3	TGTGCCAGCAGCCCCTCGGGACTCCCCCTAGATACGCAGTATTTT	CASSPSGLPLDTQYF
.	TRBV2	TRBD1	TRBJ1-1	TGTGCCAGCAGTGCGACAGGGGTGAACACTGAAGCTTTCTTT	CASSATGVNTEAFF
few	TRBV10-3	.	TRBJ2-2	TGTGCCATCAGGGGGTTTGGACTACGCGCGAACACCGGGGAGCTGTTTTTT	CAIRGFGLRANTGELFF
.	TRBV5-1	.	TRBJ1-5	TGCGCCAGCAGCGCGGGACTACGCAATCAGCCCCAGCATTTT	CASSAGLRNQPQHF
few	TRBV18	.	TRBJ1-1	TGTGCCAGCTCACGAATCGGGATTATGAACACTGAAGCTTTCTTT	CASSRIGIMNTEAFF
few	TRBV7-2	TRBD2	TRBJ2-3	TGTGCCAGCAGCTTTCAAAGCGGGAGAGTCACAGATACGCAGTATTTT	CASSFQSGRVTDTQYF
few	TRBV4-2	.	TRBJ1-1	TGTGCCAGCAGCCAAGCGGAGCACACTCCTGAAGCTTTCTTT	CASSQAEHTPEAFF
.	TRBV18	TRBD1	TRBJ1-1	TGTGCCAGCTCACCGACAGGGGGGAACACTGAAGCTTTCTTT	CASSPTGGNTEAFF
once	TRBV28	.	TRBJ2-3	TGTGCCAGCAGTTTAGCTAGCACGCAGTATTTT	CASSLASTQYF
few	TRBV5-6	TRBD1	TRBJ2-7	TGTGCCAGCAGCTTCGGGACAGGGGCCCACGAGCAGTACTTC	CASSFGTGAHEQYF
few	TRBV28	TRBD2	TRBJ2-3	TGTGCCAGCAGTTGGCCGACTAGCGGCCCCCGTGGTACAGATACGCAGTATTTT	CASSWPTSGPRGTDTQYF
few	TRBV5-4	.	TRBJ1-3	TGTGCCAGCAGCTACACAGGGGGAAACACCATATATTTT	CASSYTGGNTIYF
few	TRBV5-1	.	TRBJ1-2	TGCGCCAGCAGCCTCGACAGCTATGGCTACACCTTC	CASSLDSYGYTF
few	TRBV19	.	TRBJ1-5	TGTGCCAGTACCTCGGGTCCTCCCTCGGGCAATCAGCCCCAGCATTTT	CASTSGPPSGNQPQHF
few	TRBV4-3	.	TRBJ1-1	TGCGCCAGCAGCCACCCCGGGGGCACTGAAGCTTTCTTT	CASSHPGGTEAFF